This T cell receptor beta chain was retrieved from a study of blood T cell repertoires in COVID-19. Study-level background: The United States, Italy and Spain provided the acute and convalescent COVID-19 samples. PBMCs, B-cell-depleted T cells, or T cells were the source of the cDNA or gDNA that made up the material.

This clone was counted a single time. Germline CDR1 SGDLS, CDR2 YYNGEE. V dropped 5 bases and J dropped 2 bases, with 10 bases sitting between them. The CDR3 is 14 residues long. In the source study's methods: Amplifying reference gene primers gave estimates of nucleated cell counts. Data came from immunoSEQ multiplex PCR; TCRdb stores just in-frame clones and leaves some out. V, J and clone size are those of that table, while D and trimming were read from the DNA. The sample includes roughly 190,000 clones, around four fifths of them seen just once. Sequencing was done on a sample of peripheral blood. V gene TRBV9 combines with J gene TRBJ2-2; D uncertain. This sequence was found in a human donor in a cohort sampled during active COVID-19. CDR3 amino acids: CASREGDNTGELFF. The CDR3 DNA is TGTGCCAGCAGAGAAGGAGACAACACCGGGGAGCTGTTTTTT.